Below, 2 T cell receptor beta chains from the same sample are listed, as sequenced in a study of blood T cell repertoires in COVID-19. The method was immunoSEQ multiplex PCR; TCRdb's version includes in-frame clones alone and lacks a portion of them. Of around 140,000 clones in the sample, over 70% were seen once. The sample comprised peripheral blood. These receptors were collected from a man between 50 and 59 years old with active COVID-19.

The chain carries TRBV7-9 and TRBJ2-7; TRBD1 is a possible D gene (5 bases). V lost 6 bases, J lost 0 bases, and 15 bases lay in between. This CDR3 is 15 amino acids long. Germline CDR1 and CDR2: SEHNR and FQNEAQ (reference sequence). The DNA for the CDR3 is TGTGCCAGCAGGGCAACTTACAGGAGCTCCTACGAGCAGTACTTC. This sequence encodes CASRATYRSSYEQYF. Full variable domain (rest looked up from reference TRBV7-9 and TRBJ2-7): DTGVSQNPRHKITKRGQNVTFRCDPISEHNRLYWYRQTLGQGPEFLTYFQNEAQLEKSRLLSDRFSAERPKGSFSTLEIQRTEQGDSAMYLCASRATYRSSYEQYFGPGTRLTVT.

Written as DNA, the CDR3 is TGTGCCAGCAGCGTAACAGGGGTTAATGAAAAACTGTTTTTT. Its protein is CASSVTGVNEKLFF. This sequence joins TRBV6-7 and TRBJ1-4, with 7 bases identical to TRBD1. TRBV6-7 is known as an ORF, though its function is uncertain. The CDR3 covers 14 residues. After removal of 6 bases from V and 4 bases from J, the junction contained 5 bases not matched to a gene.